These 23 T cell receptor beta chains originate from one sample sequenced in a study of naive and memory T cell subsets. Broader study findings: Possibly reflecting memory cells re-expressing CD45RA, a few larger clonotypes occurred in naive repertoires, especially CD8.

Their recognized antigens are unknown. An equimolar mix of two oligonucleotides served as the beta constant-region primer for TRBC1 and TRBC2. Four rounds of PCR amplified the ligated cDNA using nested alpha and beta constant-region primers plus SP2. Each CDR3 protein is one row after TCRdb ran MiXCR on the UMI-ligation and nested PCR reads. The data show 150,000 or so distinct CDR3 sequences, 22% seen once. The specimen was naive CD4+ T cells from blood. Receptors originate from a human donor in good health.

The chain carries TRBV7-2 and TRBJ2-7; the D is unclear. The germline CDR1 and CDR2 sequences are SGHTA and FQGNSA. V was shortened by 1 base and J by 5 bases, with 9 bases between the two germline ends. The CDR3 has 13 amino acids. CDR3 residues: CASSLGTVNEQYF. The CDR3 region has the DNA TGTGCCAGCAGCTTAGGGACCGTAAACGAGCAGTACTTC.

The chain uses TRBV4-1 and TRBJ1-1; no clear D gene. Germline loops: CDR1 MGHRA, CDR2 YSYEKL. This CDR3 spans 18 amino acids. V was shortened by 3 bases and J by 5 bases, with 25 bases between the two germline ends. CDR3 residues: CASSQLGPGSPSRTEAFF. The CDR3 coding sequence is TGCGCCAGCAGCCAGCTAGGACCAGGTTCGCCAAGTAGGACTGAAGCTTTCTTT.

The J gene is TRBJ2-1, the V gene TRBV12-3 or TRBV12-4; TRBD2 matches 10 bases. Unmatched junction bases numbered 8, after V lost 5 bases and J lost 13 bases. The CDR3 is 13 residues long. The CDR3: CASSATSGPVQFF. The CDR3 bases are TGTGCCAGCAGTGCGACTAGCGGGCCCGTCCAGTTCTTC.

The chain is built from TRBV4-1 and TRBJ2-1; unclear D gene. CDR3 length equals 13 residues. Trimming removed 2 bases from V and 10 bases from J, with 12 bases in between. CDR1 is MGHRA and CDR2 is YSYEKL in the germline V gene. CDR3 DNA: TGCGCCAGCAGCCAACAGAGTGTTACCGAGCAGTTCTTC. Translated, it gives CASSQQSVTEQFF.

The rearrangement links TRBV29-1 to TRBJ1-1; D is uncertain. The germline V gene has CDR1 SQVTM and CDR2 ANQGSEA. This CDR3 is 11 amino acids long. Trimming shortened V by 4 bases and J by 5 bases, and 8 bases separated the two germline ends. CDR3 protein: CSVGSNTEAFF. The CDR3 coding sequence is TGCAGCGTTGGGTCGAATACTGAAGCTTTCTTT.

This clonotype was detected a few times. The V and J genes are TRBV6-5 and TRBJ2-1, with D possibly TRBD2 on 5 matching bases. The CDR3 runs to 14 residues. Germline-derived CDR1 and CDR2 are MNHEY and SVGAGI. V shed 6 bases and J shed 7 bases, with 16 bases lying between them. The CDR3 sequence: CASSPGPSGNEQFF. The CDR3 DNA reads as TGTGCCAGCAGCCCGGGCCCCTCGGGGAATGAGCAGTTCTTC.

V is TRBV15 and J is TRBJ2-5, with D perhaps TRBD1 (6 bases). V dropped 1 base and J dropped 2 bases, with 17 bases sitting between them. The CDR3 is made up of 17 amino acids. In germline, CDR1 is LNHNV, CDR2 YYDKDF (reference sequence). The CDR3 reads CATSRGVFGQSQETQYF. The DNA of the CDR3 is TGTGCCACCAGCAGAGGCGTTTTCGGACAGTCTCAAGAGACCCAGTACTTC.

This chain joins TRBV5-1 and TRBJ2-1, with 11 nucleotides matching TRBD1. The CDR3 is made up of 16 amino acids. Unmatched junction bases numbered 7, after V lost 3 bases and J lost 5 bases. CDR1 and CDR2 (germline): SGHRS, YFSETQ. Here the CDR3 DNA reads TGCGCCAGCAGCTCAGAGGACAGGGGGCGGCACAATGAGCAGTTCTTC. Encoded protein: CASSSEDRGRHNEQFF.

This clonotype was seen more than once but under ten times. This chain joins TRBV20-1 and TRBJ2-1, with D unresolved. The CDR3 totals 15 residues. V dropped 6 bases and J dropped 3 bases, with 18 bases sitting between them. CDR1 is DFQATT, CDR2 SNEGSKA, per germline (reference sequence). DNA for the CDR3: TGCAGTGCCCTCCGGTTCGCCTGGGGCTACAATGAGCAGTTCTTC. Protein: CSALRFAWGYNEQFF.

This clonotype appeared a few times. This rearrangement joins TRBV18 to TRBJ1-3, with D maybe TRBD1 (6 bases). CDR3 length equals 17 residues. Germline V gene data show CDR1 as KGHSH and CDR2 as LQKENI. V was trimmed by 3 bases and J by 2 bases, leaving 17 bases between them. This CDR3 reads CASSPLPTGATGNTIYF. The CDR3 DNA reads as TGTGCCAGCTCACCGCTACCCACGGGGGCTACTGGAAACACCATATATTTT.

This clonotype was observed a handful of times. At one boundary the junction diverges from the germline segment, which might be a read error. The V call is TRBV12-3 or TRBV12-4, the J call TRBJ2-3; the match to TRBD2 covers 14 bases. This CDR3 has 13 amino acids. The CDR3 spells CASSLATSGRANF. In DNA, the CDR3 is TGTGCCAGCAGTTTGGCGACTAGCGGGAGGGCCAATTTT.

There are a few counts of this clonotype. The chain is built from TRBV5-4 and TRBJ2-1; the D gene is possibly TRBD2 (6 bases). Germline V gene data show CDR1 as SGHNT and CDR2 as YYREEE (reference sequence). Deletions cut 2 bases from V and 2 bases from J, with 11 bases between. This CDR3 is 15 amino acids long. The CDR3, as DNA: TGTGCCAGCAGCTTCGGGAGAACGACCTACAATGAGCAGTTCTTC. Translating gives CASSFGRTTYNEQFF.

This clonotype was detected only a few times. CDR3 coding DNA: TGTGCCAGCAGCTTAGAGTCCGAAGTCTACGAGCAGTACTTC. Protein product: CASSLESEVYEQYF. The chain joins TRBV7-2 to TRBJ2-7; D not certain. This CDR3 has 14 residues. The V end lost 1 base, the J end lost 3 bases, and 10 bases lay between the germline ends. Germline CDR1 is SGHTA and CDR2 is FQGNSA.

The sample holds a few counts of this clonotype. The chain has TRBV5-1 and TRBJ2-3; 7 positions agree with TRBD1. The CDR3 runs to 15 residues. Germline trimming cut 3 bases from V and 7 bases from J; bases unmatched to any gene: 11. CDR1 SGHRS and CDR2 YFSETQ come from the germline V gene. This CDR3 reads CASSSPGRGTNTQYF. DNA for the CDR3: TGCGCCAGCAGCTCACCAGGCAGGGGGACGAATACGCAGTATTTT.

This chain links TRBV28 with TRBJ2-2, with D tentatively TRBD1 (6 bases). V was clipped by 6 bases and J by 0 bases, with 8 bases between them. This CDR3 has 14 amino acids. Germline V CDR1 and CDR2: MDHEN, SYDVKM. The CDR3 protein is CASRGTTNTGELFF. CDR3 in DNA: TGTGCCAGCAGGGGGACAACGAACACCGGGGAGCTGTTTTTT.

The chain is built from TRBV4-2 and TRBJ2-1; 15 bases fit TRBD2. Germline lookup yields CDR1 LGHNA and CDR2 YNFKEQ. This CDR3 has 18 residues. The V gene end was trimmed by 0 bases and the J gene end by 10 bases; junction bases not matched to a gene: 10. CDR3 residues: CASSQDWGLAGGEGEQFF. CDR3 nucleotides: TGTGCCAGCAGCCAAGATTGGGGACTAGCGGGAGGAGAAGGGGAGCAGTTCTTC.

The J gene is TRBJ2-6, the V gene TRBV9, with unresolved D. This CDR3 is built from 15 residues. Germline loops: CDR1 SGDLS, CDR2 YYNGEE. With 4 bases removed from V and 0 bases from J, the gap between germline ends came to 8 bases. The CDR3 nucleotides read TGTGCCAGCAGCTCACATCTCTCTGGGGCCAACGTCCTGACTTTC. Translated: CASSSHLSGANVLTF.

This rearrangement joins TRBV5-1 to TRBJ1-2, with no clear D. V was clipped by 4 bases and J by 4 bases, with 17 bases between them. This CDR3 comprises 15 residues. The germline V gene encodes CDR1 SGHRS and CDR2 YFSETQ. CDR3 sequence: CASSRTVSDSYGYTF. CDR3 in DNA: TGCGCCAGCAGCAGAACAGTATCCGATTCCTATGGCTACACCTTC.

The J gene is TRBJ2-7, the V gene TRBV5-1; unclear D gene. This CDR3 is 13 amino acids long. Per the germline V gene, CDR1 is SGHRS and CDR2 is YFSETQ. With 4 bases removed from V and 2 bases from J, the gap between germline ends came to 10 bases. As DNA, the CDR3 is TGCGCCAGCAGCCGAGACAAAACCTACGAGCAGTACTTC. Translated: CASSRDKTYEQYF.

CDR3 DNA: TGCAGCGTTGTTTACAGGGATAAAAACATTCAGTACTTC. The encoded protein is CSVVYRDKNIQYF. The chain has TRBV29-1 and TRBJ2-4; D is possibly TRBD1 (6 bases). V lost 4 bases and J lost 4, with 11 bases in between. The CDR3 is 13 amino acids. Per the germline V gene, CDR1 is SQVTM and CDR2 is ANQGSEA.

The CDR3 DNA is TGCAGTGCTAGAGGCCGCCGAGACAGGGTTCGACAGCCCCAGCATTTT. This encodes CSARGRRDRVRQPQHF. This rearrangement joins TRBV20-1 to TRBJ1-5; the match to TRBD1 covers 7 bases. The germline V gene encodes CDR1 DFQATT and CDR2 SNEGSKA (reference sequence). Trimming took 1 base from V and 7 from J; bases not matched to a gene: 13. This CDR3 comprises 16 residues.

This clonotype showed up many times. The CDR3 DNA reads TGTGCCAGCAGTTTGGGGCAGGTCAATCAGCCCCAGCATTTT. It is translated as CASSLGQVNQPQHF. The J gene is TRBJ1-5, the V gene TRBV12-3 or TRBV12-4; D possibly corresponds to TRBD1 (5 bases). The CDR3 consists of 14 residues. Trimming removed 3 bases from V and 3 bases from J, with 9 bases in between.

This clonotype was observed many times. The chain joins TRBV6-2 or TRBV6-3 to TRBJ2-7, with D possibly matching TRBD1 (6 bases). The CDR3 has 14 amino acids. The germline V and J ends were trimmed by 6 bases and 2 bases, with 14 bases remaining between them. The germline V gene has CDR1 MNHEY and CDR2 SVGEGT. Here the CDR3 DNA reads TGTGCCAGCAGCCGAGGGACATTAACCTACGAGCAGTACTTC. Protein sequence: CASSRGTLTYEQYF.